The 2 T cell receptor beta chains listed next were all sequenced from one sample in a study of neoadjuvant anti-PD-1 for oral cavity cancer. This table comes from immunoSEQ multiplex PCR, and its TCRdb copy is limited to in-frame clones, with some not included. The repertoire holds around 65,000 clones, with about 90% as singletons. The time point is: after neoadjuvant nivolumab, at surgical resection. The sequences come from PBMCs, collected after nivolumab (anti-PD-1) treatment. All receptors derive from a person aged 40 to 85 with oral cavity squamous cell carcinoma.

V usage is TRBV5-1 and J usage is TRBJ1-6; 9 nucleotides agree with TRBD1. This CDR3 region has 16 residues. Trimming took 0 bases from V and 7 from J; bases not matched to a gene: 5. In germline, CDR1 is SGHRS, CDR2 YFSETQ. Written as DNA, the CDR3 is TGCGCCAGCAGCTTGGGTACAGGGGGCCCGAATTCACCCCTCCACTTT. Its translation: CASSLGTGGPNSPLHF.

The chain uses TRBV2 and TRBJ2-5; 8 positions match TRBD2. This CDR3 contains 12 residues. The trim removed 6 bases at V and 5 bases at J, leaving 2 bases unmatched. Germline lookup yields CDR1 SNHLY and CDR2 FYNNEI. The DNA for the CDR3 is TGTGCCAGCAGGGCGGGGGGCGAGACCCAGTACTTC. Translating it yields CASRAGGETQYF.